This TCR beta chain was sequenced for a study of neurological immune-mediated disorders. Study results and caveats: HTLV-1-associated myelopathy showed the most TCR clonal expansion; multiple sclerosis the least, below healthy controls. There were no CDR3 amino acid sequences shared by expanded clones across subjects, a result suggesting private repertoires in all groups.

This clonotype was detected many times. Its target is unknown. One entry per CDR3 protein, called by TCRdb with MiXCR from the 5' RACE reads. The sample gives tens of thousands of distinct CDR3 sequences, under 20% of which show up once; 15% is in the top ten. Volunteers at a blood bank in Maryland, USA, were the healthy controls. V gave up 5 bases and J gave up 8 bases; unmatched junction bases: 6. Germline V gene data show CDR1 as SNHLY and CDR2 as FYNNEI. CDR3 size: 15 residues. The V and J genes are TRBV2 and TRBJ1-6; 10 nucleotides align to TRBD1. Sequencing used PBMCs. This sequence was found in a woman aged 40 to 49 in good health. CDR3 amino acids: CASSLRGTGDSPLHF. CDR3 DNA: TGTGCCAGCAGTTTGAGGGGGACAGGGGATTCACCCCTCCACTTT.